The source of this TCR beta chain is a study of early T cells in non-severe SARS-CoV-2 infection. Study-wide context: Sequencing used unsorted whole-blood bulk RNA, so chains lack pairing. Study observations and caveats: Comparison of clonotypes with VDJdb favored anti-spike CD8 responses while missing private and CD4 specificities.

Comment on this clonotype: As yet, its antigen is unknown.

Each cDNA molecule carried a unique molecular identifier. TCRdb redid the calling of the 5' RACE reads with MiXCR, one entry per CDR3 protein. Among fewer than 85,000 distinct CDR3 sequences listed, 16% were seen once. CDR1 and CDR2 from the germline V gene are KGHSH and LQKENI. V was clipped by 0 bases and J by 1 base, with 15 bases between them. CDR3 length: 17 residues. The clonotype comes from an adult who was a healthcare worker with PCR-confirmed SARS-CoV-2 infection or an uninfected control (not recorded which). The sequencing input was whole blood. The chain has TRBV18 and TRBJ1-1, with D perhaps matching TRBD1 (6 bases). DNA for the CDR3: TGTGCCAGCTCACCACCGGTGTTAGTGACAGGGAACACTGAAGCTTTCTTT. Its translation is CASSPPVLVTGNTEAFF.